Described below is a single T cell receptor (beta chain) sequence and its context. Its antigen is unidentified. This specimen comes from a study of T-cell reconstitution after alpha-beta-depleted transplantation in children. Unique molecular identifiers featured in how the TCRbeta library was prepared. TCRdb recomputed calls from the PCR reads with MiXCR, one row per CDR3 protein. This sample has around 440,000 distinct CDR3 sequences, with roughly a tenth found just once. V lost 6 bases to trimming and J lost 4 bases, with 16 bases between them. From germline, CDR1 is DFQATT and CDR2 SNEGSKA (reference sequence). The CDR3 has 14 residues. Study-level results: Several hundred expanded graft clones reportedly gave rise to the alpha-beta T cells present about two months after transplant. After transplant, high TCRbeta diversity at day 60 in some patients arose from surviving recipient T cells and thymic progenitors.

This sample comprised PBMCs, obtained before TCRalphabeta/CD19-depleted stem cell transplant. The receptor was isolated from a child aged 2 to 10 with inherited bone marrow failure, due to receive a stem cell transplant. The chain carries TRBV20-1 and TRBJ1-5, with D perhaps matching TRBD1 (6 bases). CDR3 region: CSAGRDKGNQPQHF. In nucleotides, the CDR3 is TGCAGTGCCGGCCGGGACAAGGGAAATCAGCCCCAGCATTTT.